This entry is about one T cell receptor (beta chain). The antigen is not known. CD4+ cells were split into CD45RA+ naive and CD45RA-negative memory subsets. This CDR3 has 11 residues. Germline-derived CDR1 and CDR2 are MNHNY and SVGAGI (reference sequence). V was shortened by 2 bases and J by 11 bases, with 9 bases between the two germline ends. In the source study's methods: Without quality scores, immunoSEQ junctional reads could not be filtered like full-length reads. Data came from immunoSEQ multiplex PCR; TCRdb stores just in-frame clones and leaves some out. V and J calls and clone size are copied from that table; D and trimming were computed from the DNA. The data show millions of clones, about 95% seen once. This specimen belongs to a study of shared clonotypes between healthy human individuals. Whole-study context: Sampling drew on donors who were two women and a few men aged 18 to 49.

Study-level findings and limits: With few donors, the genetic and exposure-history diversity represented was limited.

V is TRBV6-6 and J is TRBJ1-1; D is perhaps TRBD1 (6 bases). This receptor was identified in a man aged 18-30 years in good health. Sequenced sample: naive CD4+ T cells sorted from blood. Subset described: CD45RA+ positively selected. Here the CDR3 reads CASSYGGPAFF. The CDR3 region has the DNA TGTGCCAGCAGTTACGGGGGCCCCGCTTTCTTT.